This T cell receptor (beta chain) emerged from a study of cytomegalovirus exposure and HLA in healthy donors. Study-wide points: Reportedly, HLA-A and HLA-B alleles of most subjects were accurately predicted from TCR beta. Near-uniform donor sequencing depth was presumed by presence/absence analyses.

Regarding this clone: Its antigen is not known.

Germline V lookup: CDR1 MDHEN, CDR2 SYDVKM. V lost 2 bases and J lost 0; bases outside the gene matches: 5. This CDR3 is 16 amino acids long. Primers: 60 Vbeta forward and 13 Jbeta reverse. Repertoires were generated with immunoSEQ multiplex PCR, while TCRdb's copy carries only in-frame clones and drops some. This table holds over 35,000 clones. As for the donors, each was a healthy bone marrow donor. The genes are TRBV28 and TRBJ2-5; 8 nucleotides agree with TRBD1. This clonotype originated in a woman younger than 45 in good health and CMV-seronegative. Sequencing input: PBMCs. The CDR3 region has the DNA TGTGCCAGCAGTTTAGGGGGGACAGGCGACCAAGAGACCCAGTACTTC. Translating it yields CASSLGGTGDQETQYF.